This T cell receptor (beta chain) was identified during a study of T cell changes during pregnancy in multiple sclerosis. Produced via immunoSEQ multiplex PCR; TCRdb's table is partial and in-frame only. The sample includes fewer than 75,000 clones, around 90% of them seen just once. The V gene's germline CDR1 is SGHRS and CDR2 YFSETQ. The V end was cut by 0 bases, the J end by 3 bases, with 6 bases between. The CDR3 has 13 amino acids. The source was peripheral blood, collected after pregnancy. This clonotype was obtained from a female donor in good health, enrolled as a control in a pregnancy study. This chain links TRBV5-1 with TRBJ1-1, with D uncertain. CDR3 sequence (DNA): TGCGCCAGCAGCTTGGAAGCGGACACTGAAGCTTTCTTT. This sequence encodes CASSLEADTEAFF.